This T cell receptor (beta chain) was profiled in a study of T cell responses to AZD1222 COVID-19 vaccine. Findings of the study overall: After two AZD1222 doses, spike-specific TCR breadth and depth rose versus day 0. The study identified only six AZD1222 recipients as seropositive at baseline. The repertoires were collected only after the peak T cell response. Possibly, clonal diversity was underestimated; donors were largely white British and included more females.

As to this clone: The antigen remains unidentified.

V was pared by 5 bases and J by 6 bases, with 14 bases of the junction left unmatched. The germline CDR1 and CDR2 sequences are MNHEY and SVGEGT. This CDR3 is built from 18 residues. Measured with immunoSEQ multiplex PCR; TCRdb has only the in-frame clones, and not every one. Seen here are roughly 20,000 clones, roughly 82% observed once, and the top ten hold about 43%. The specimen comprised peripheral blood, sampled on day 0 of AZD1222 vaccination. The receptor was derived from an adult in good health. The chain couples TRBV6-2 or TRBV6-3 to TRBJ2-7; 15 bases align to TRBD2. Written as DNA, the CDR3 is TGTGCCAGCAGTATACCCCCGGGACTAGCGGGAGGCGGCAGCGAGCAGTACTTC. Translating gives CASSIPPGLAGGGSEQYF.